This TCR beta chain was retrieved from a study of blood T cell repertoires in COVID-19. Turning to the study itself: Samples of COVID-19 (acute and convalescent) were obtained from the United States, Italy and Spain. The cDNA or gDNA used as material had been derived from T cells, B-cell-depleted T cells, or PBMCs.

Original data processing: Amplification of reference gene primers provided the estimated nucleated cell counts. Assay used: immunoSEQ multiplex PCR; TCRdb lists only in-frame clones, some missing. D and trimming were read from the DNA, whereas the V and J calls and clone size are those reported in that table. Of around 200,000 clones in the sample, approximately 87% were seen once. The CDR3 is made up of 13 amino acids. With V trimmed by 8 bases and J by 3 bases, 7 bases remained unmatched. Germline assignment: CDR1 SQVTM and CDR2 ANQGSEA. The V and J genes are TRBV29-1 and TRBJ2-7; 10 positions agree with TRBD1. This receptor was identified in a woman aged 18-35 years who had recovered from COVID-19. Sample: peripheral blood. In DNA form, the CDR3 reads TGCAGCATCCGGGACAGGGGTGTCTACGAGCAGTACTTC. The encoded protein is CSIRDRGVYEQYF.